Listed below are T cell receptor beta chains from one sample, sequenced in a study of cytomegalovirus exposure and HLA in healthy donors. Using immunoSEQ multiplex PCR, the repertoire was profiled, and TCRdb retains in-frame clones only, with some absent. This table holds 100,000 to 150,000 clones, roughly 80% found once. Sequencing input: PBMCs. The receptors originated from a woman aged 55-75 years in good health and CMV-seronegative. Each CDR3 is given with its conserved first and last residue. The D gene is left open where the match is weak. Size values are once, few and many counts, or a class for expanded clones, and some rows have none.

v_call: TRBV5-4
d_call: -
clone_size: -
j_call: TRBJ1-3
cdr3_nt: TGTGCCAGCAGCTTTTTCGGTGGAAACACCATATATTTT
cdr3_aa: CASSFFGGNTIYF

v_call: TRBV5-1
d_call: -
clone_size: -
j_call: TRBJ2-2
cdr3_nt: TGCGCCAGCAGCTTGACAGGGAGGGTGGACACCGGGGAGCTGTTTTTT
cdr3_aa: CASSLTGRVDTGELFF

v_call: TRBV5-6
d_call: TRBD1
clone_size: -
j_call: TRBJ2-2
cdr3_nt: TGTGCCAGCAGCTTATTACGGACAGGGGTCCACACCGGGGAGCTGTTTTTT
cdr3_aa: CASSLLRTGVHTGELFF

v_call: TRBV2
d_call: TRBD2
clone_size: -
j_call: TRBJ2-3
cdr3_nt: TGTGCCAGCAGCGGACTAGCGGGGGGGCCCAGCACAGATACGCAGTATTTT
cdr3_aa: CASSGLAGGPSTDTQYF

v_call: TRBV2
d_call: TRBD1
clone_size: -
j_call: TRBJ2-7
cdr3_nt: TGTGCCAGCAGGCGACAGGGGCAAGTTACCTCCTACGAGCAGTACTTC
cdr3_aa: CASRRQGQVTSYEQYF

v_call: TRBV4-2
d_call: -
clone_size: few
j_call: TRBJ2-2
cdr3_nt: TGTGCCAGCAGCCAAGACTGGCGGGTCGAAACCGGGGAGCTGTTTTTT
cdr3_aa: CASSQDWRVETGELFF

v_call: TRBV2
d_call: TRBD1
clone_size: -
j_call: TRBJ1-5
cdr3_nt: TGTGCCAGCAGTGTTTTGCCAGGGGGCTCCCGAAATCAGCCCCAGCATTTT
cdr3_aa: CASSVLPGGSRNQPQHF

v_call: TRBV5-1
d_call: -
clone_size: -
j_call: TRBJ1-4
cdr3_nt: TGCGCCAGCCAGAGCGGGGCAGGGGCGAGGGAAAAACTGTTTTTT
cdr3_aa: CASQSGAGAREKLFF

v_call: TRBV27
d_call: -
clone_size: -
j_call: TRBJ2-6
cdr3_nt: TGTGCCAGCCTGGGGGCGCAAACTGGGGCCAACGTCCTGACTTTC
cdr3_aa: CASLGAQTGANVLTF

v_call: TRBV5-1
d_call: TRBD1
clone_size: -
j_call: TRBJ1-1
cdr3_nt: TGCGCCAGCAGCTTGGACCCGACAGGGGGCAGAGCTTTCTTT
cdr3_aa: CASSLDPTGGRAFF

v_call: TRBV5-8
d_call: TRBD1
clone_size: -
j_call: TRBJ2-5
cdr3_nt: TGTGCCAGCAGCTGGGCGGGACAGGGTCGATCTAAAGAGACCCAGTACTTC
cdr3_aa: CASSWAGQGRSKETQYF

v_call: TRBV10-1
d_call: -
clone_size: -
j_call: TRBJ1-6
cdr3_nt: TGCGCCAGCAGCGGGGAAGTAGGATCACCCCTCCACTTT
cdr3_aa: CASSGEVGSPLHF

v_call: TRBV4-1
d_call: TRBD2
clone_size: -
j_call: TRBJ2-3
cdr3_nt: TGCGCCAGCAGCCAGATAGCGGGGGTCACAGATACGCAGTATTTT
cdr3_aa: CASSQIAGVTDTQYF

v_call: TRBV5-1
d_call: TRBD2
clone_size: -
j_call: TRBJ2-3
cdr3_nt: TGCGCCAGCAGCCAACCGTCCTCCTCTAGCGGTGGCGGAGATACGCAGTATTTT
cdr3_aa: CASSQPSSSSGGGDTQYF

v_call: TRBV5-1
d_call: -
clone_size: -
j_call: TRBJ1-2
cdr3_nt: TGCGCCAGCAGCTTGGAGGGGTATGGCTACACCTTC
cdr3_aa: CASSLEGYGYTF

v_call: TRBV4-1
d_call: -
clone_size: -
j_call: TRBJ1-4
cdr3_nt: TGCGCCAGCAGCCAACCTTCTGGCATTTGGAATGAAAAACTGTTTTTT
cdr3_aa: CASSQPSGIWNEKLFF

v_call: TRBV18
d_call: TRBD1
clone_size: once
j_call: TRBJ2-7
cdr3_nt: TGTGCCAGCTCAGGACAGGGCGCCAGCTCCTACGAGCAGTACTTC
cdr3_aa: CASSGQGASSYEQYF

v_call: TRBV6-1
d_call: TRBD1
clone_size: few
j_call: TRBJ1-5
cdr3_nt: TGTGCCAGCAGGGGGACAGGGAGTAGGCGGGGGCCCCAGCATTTT
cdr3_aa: CASRGTGSRRGPQHF

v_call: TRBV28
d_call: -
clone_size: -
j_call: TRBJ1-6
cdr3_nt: TGTGCCAGCAGTCCTAACTCGGGGTCCTATAATTCACCCCTCCACTTT
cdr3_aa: CASSPNSGSYNSPLHF

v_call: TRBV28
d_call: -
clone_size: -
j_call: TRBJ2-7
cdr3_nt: TGTGCCAGCAGTTTCGAGTTACCCCCCGAGCAGTACTTC
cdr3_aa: CASSFELPPEQYF

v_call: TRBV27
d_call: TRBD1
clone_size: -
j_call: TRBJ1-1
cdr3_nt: TGTGCCAGCAGTTTCGACACTCCGGGACAGGGGTGGGCCACTGAAGCTTTCTTT
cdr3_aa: CASSFDTPGQGWATEAFF

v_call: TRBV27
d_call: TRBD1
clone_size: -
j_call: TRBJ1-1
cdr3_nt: TGTGCCAGCAGTTTAGCGGCCGGGACAGGGAGGGGTGAAGCTTTCTTT
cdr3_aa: CASSLAAGTGRGEAFF

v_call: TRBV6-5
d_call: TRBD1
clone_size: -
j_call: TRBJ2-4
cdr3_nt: TGTGCCAGCAGACCGACAGGGGGGGTGGACATTCAGTACTTC
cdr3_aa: CASRPTGGVDIQYF

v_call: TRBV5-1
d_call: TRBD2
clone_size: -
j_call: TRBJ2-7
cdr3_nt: TGCGCCAGCAGCAATGGACTAGCGAGAGCCTACGAGCAGTACTTC
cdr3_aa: CASSNGLARAYEQYF

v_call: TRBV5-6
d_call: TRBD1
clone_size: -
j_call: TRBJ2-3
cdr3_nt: TGTGCCAGCAGCCACCTGACAGGGCGCACAGATACGCAGTATTTT
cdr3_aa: CASSHLTGRTDTQYF

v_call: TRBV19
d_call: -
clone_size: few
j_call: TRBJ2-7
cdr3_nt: TGTGCCAGTAGTGGCATCTACGAGCAGTACTTC
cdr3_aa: CASSGIYEQYF

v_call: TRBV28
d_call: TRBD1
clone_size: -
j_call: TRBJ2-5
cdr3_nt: TGTGCCAGCAGTTCCCACTATAGACAGGGGCCTGAGACCCAGTACTTC
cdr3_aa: CASSSHYRQGPETQYF

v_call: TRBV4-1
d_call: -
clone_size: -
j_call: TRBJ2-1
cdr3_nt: TGCGCCAGCAGCCAAGCAGGGTGGAATGAGCAGTTCTTC
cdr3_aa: CASSQAGWNEQFF

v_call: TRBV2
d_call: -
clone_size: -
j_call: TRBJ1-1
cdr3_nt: TGTGCCAGCAGCCTGGACTCCGTTGAAGCTTTCTTT
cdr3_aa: CASSLDSVEAFF

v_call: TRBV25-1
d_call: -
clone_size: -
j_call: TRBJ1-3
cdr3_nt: TGTGCCAGCACGCCCGCGGGTAACACCATATATTTT
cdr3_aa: CASTPAGNTIYF

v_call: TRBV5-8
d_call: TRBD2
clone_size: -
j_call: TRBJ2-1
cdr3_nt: TGTGCCAGCAGCTTGGTCGGAGTAGCGGGGTACAATGAGCAGTTCTTC
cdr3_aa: CASSLVGVAGYNEQFF

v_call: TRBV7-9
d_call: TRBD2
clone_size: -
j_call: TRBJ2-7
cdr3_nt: TGTTCCAGCAGCTTAGGTAGCGGGAGTTACGAGCAGTACTTC
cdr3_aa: CSSSLGSGSYEQYF

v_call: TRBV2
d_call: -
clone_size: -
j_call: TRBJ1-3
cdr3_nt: TGTGCCAGCAGAACAGGAATCTTTGGAAACACCATATATTTT
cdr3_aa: CASRTGIFGNTIYF

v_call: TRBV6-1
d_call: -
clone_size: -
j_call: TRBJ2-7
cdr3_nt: TGTGCCAGCAGTGACTATAGGGCGGGGGCTGCCTACGAGCAGTACTTC
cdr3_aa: CASSDYRAGAAYEQYF

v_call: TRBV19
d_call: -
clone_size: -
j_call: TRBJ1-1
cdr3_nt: TGTGCCAGTAGTATCTTAGGACACCTGGGTCACACTGAAGCTTTCTTT
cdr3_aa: CASSILGHLGHTEAFF

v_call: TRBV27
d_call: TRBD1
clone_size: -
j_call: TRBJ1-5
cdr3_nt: TGTGCCAGCAGCTACACGGGACAGGGACTAAATCAGCCCCAGCATTTT
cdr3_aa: CASSYTGQGLNQPQHF

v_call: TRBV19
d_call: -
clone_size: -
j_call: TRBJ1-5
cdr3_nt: TGTGCCAGTAGTATCGGGGGAAATAGCAATCAGCCCCAGCATTTT
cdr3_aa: CASSIGGNSNQPQHF

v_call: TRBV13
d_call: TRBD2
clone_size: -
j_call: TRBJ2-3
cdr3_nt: TGTGCCAGCAACTTCCCCCCGGGGGGAGCTAGCACAGATACGCAGTATTTT
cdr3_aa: CASNFPPGGASTDTQYF

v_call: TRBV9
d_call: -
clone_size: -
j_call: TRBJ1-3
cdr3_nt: TGTGCCAGCAGCGCATCCCTAGGACAGACCACCATATATTTT
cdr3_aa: CASSASLGQTTIYF

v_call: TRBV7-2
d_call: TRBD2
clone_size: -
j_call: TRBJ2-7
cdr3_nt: TGTGCCAGCAGCTTAGGGGTAGCGGGAGGGGGGTACGAGCAGTACTTC
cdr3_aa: CASSLGVAGGGYEQYF

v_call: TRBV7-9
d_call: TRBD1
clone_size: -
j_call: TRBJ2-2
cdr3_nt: TGTGCCAGCAGCCCGGGACAGGGGGCCCACGCGAACACCGGGGAGCTGTTTTTT
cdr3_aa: CASSPGQGAHANTGELFF

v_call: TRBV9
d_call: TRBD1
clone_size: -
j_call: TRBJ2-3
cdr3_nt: TGTGCCAGCAGCGTAGAGTCGTCCGGGACAGCCACAGATACGCAGTATTTT
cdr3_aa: CASSVESSGTATDTQYF

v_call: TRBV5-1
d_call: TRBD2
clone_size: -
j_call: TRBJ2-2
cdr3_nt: TGCGCTAGCAGCTTGGAGTCGGGACTACTGATTTCCACCGGGGAGCTGTTTTTT
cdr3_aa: CASSLESGLLISTGELFF

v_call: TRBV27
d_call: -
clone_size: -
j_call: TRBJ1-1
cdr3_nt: TGTGCCAGCAGTTTTAGGGGGGGCCGAACGAACACTGAAGCTTTCTTT
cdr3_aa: CASSFRGGRTNTEAFF

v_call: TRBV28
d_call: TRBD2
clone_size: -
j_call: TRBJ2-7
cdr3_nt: TGTGCCAGCAGCTCAGAGGGGAGGGCCGGGCTCGAGCAGTACTTC
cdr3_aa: CASSSEGRAGLEQYF

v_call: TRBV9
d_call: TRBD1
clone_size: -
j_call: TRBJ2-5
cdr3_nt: TGTGCCAGCAGCCCCGGGACAGGGGGATTCGGAGAGACCCAGTACTTC
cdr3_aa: CASSPGTGGFGETQYF

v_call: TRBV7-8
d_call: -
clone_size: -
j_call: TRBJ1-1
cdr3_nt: TGTGCCAGCCGACCCCCAGGTATGAACACTGAAGCTTTCTTT
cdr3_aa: CASRPPGMNTEAFF

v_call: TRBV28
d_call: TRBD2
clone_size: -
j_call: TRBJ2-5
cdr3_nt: TGTGCCAGCAGGTCACCTAGCGGGAGGGGCCAAGAGACCCAGTACTTC
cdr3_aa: CASRSPSGRGQETQYF

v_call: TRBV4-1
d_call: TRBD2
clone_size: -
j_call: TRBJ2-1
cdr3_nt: TGCGCCAGCAGCCAACCCCGGACTAGCGGTTACAATGAGCAGTTCTTC
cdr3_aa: CASSQPRTSGYNEQFF